This T cell receptor beta chain was retrieved from a study of T-cell memory formation after mild COVID-19. Germline V gives CDR1 LGHNA, CDR2 YNFKEQ. CDR3 length equals 17 residues. The V gene lost 1 base and the J gene lost 1 base, with 15 bases spanning the gap. MiXCR, applied by TCRdb to the 5' RACE reads, yields one record per CDR3 protein. This sample has 350,000 or so distinct CDR3 sequences, with roughly 20% found just once. J is TRBJ2-3 and V is TRBV4-2; D might be TRBD2 (6 bases). Sequenced material: PBMCs or a T cell subset sorted from them (not recorded which). The receptor's source is a man aged 18 to 29 who had mild COVID-19 (a few samples of this study predate the infection). Cell type and time point are not known. CDR3 loop: CASSQASRGMGTDTQYF. In nucleotides, the CDR3 is TGTGCCAGCAGCCAAGCCTCGCGGGGAATGGGCACAGATACGCAGTATTTT.